These 14 T cell receptor beta chains share one sample of origin, sequenced in a study of T cells in localized non-small cell lung cancer. The protocol was immunoSEQ multiplex PCR, while the TCRdb copy is restricted to in-frame clones and leaves out a portion. Here the sample spans approximately 23,000 clones, approximately 88% being singletons. The material was PBMCs, obtained before any cancer treatment. Receptors originate from a man aged 35 to 69 with stage II lung adenocarcinoma.

This chain uses TRBV18 with TRBJ2-7; 12 positions match TRBD2. V lost 6 bases and J lost 3; bases outside the gene matches: 6. This CDR3 is built from 15 residues. Germline-derived CDR1 and CDR2 are KGHSH and LQKENI. The CDR3 loop is CASSQTSGGYYEQYF. In DNA, the CDR3 is TGTGCCAGCTCTCAGACTAGCGGGGGCTACTACGAGCAGTACTTC.

This clone was observed once. V is TRBV4-2 and J is TRBJ1-2, with D possibly matching TRBD1 (6 bases). The germline CDR1 and CDR2 sequences are LGHNA and YNFKEQ. The CDR3 length is 18 residues. The ends were cut back, 0 bases at V and 7 bases at J, with 24 bases in the middle. The DNA of the CDR3 is TGTGCCAGCAGCCAAGATTGGGCGGCCGCAGGGGACGACGGTGGCTACACCTTC. Protein: CASSQDWAAAGDDGGYTF.

This clone was observed once. V is TRBV21-1 and J is TRBJ2-3; the table's D call TRBD1 went unverified against the DNA. TRBV21-1 is assigned pseudogene status. CDR3 size: 14 residues. CDR3 sequence: CASSNTGSTDTQYF. CDR3 DNA: TGTGCCAGCAGCAATACAGGCAGCACAGATACGCAGTATTTT.

This chain links TRBV5-1 with TRBJ1-2, with 8 bases identical to TRBD1. The V segment lost 2 bases and the J segment 6 bases; nucleotides outside the gene matches: 9. The CDR3 length is 15 residues. From germline, CDR1 is SGHRS and CDR2 YFSETQ. The CDR3 region is CASSLRQGLADGYTF. The CDR3 nucleotides read TGCGCCAGCAGCTTAAGACAGGGGTTAGCTGATGGCTACACCTTC. Looking up the rest from reference TRBV5-1 and TRBJ1-2 gives the full variable domain: KAGVTQTPRYLIKTRGQQVTLSCSPISGHRSVSWYQQTPGQGLQFLFEYFSETQRNKGNFPGRFSGRQFSNSRSEMNVSTLELGDSALYLCASSLRQGLADGYTFGSGTRLTVV.

The chain has TRBV7-3 and TRBJ2-1, with 11 nucleotides matching TRBD2. The ends lost 5 bases at V and 9 bases at J; junction bases unmatched: 15. Germline CDR1 SGHTA, CDR2 FQGTGA. The length of the CDR3 is 17 residues. CDR3 region: CASSPLSPLAGGSEQFF. The CDR3 region has the DNA TGTGCCAGCAGCCCCCTTTCCCCCCTAGCGGGGGGAAGTGAGCAGTTCTTC. Full variable domain (missing parts from reference TRBV7-3 and TRBJ2-1): GAGVSQTPSNKVTEKGKYVELRCDPISGHTALYWYRQSLGQGPEFLIYFQGTGAADDSGLPNDRFFAVRPEGSVSTLKIQRTERGDSAVYLCASSPLSPLAGGSEQFFGPGTRLTVL.

The chain has TRBV30 and TRBJ2-7; 12 bases are a match to TRBD2. The CDR3 extends over 15 amino acids. Germline V gene sequence: CDR1 GTSNPN, CDR2 SVGIG (reference sequence). Unmatched junction bases numbered 6, after V lost 3 bases and J lost 3 bases. This CDR3 reads CAWSEGLAGNYEQYF. The CDR3 bases are TGTGCCTGGAGCGAAGGACTAGCGGGAAACTACGAGCAGTACTTC.

The chain employs TRBV23-1 and TRBJ1-2; 8 positions agree with TRBD1. TRBV23-1 counts as an open reading frame of uncertain function. This CDR3 is 16 amino acids long. Trimming took 0 bases from V and 2 from J; bases not matched to a gene: 5. The CDR3 is CASSQSGDRRNYGYTF. CDR3 DNA sequence: TGCGCCAGCAGTCAATCGGGGGACAGGAGGAACTATGGCTACACCTTC.

The chain couples TRBV5-1 to TRBJ2-5; D is undetermined. V was clipped by 0 bases and J by 4 bases, with 1 base between them. The CDR3 contains 11 residues. The germline V gene encodes CDR1 SGHRS and CDR2 YFSETQ. The DNA for the CDR3 is TGCGCCAGCAGCTTGGCAGAGACCCAGTACTTC. This sequence encodes CASSLAETQYF.

This chain links TRBV4-2 with TRBJ2-3; D is undetermined. Trimming pared 1 base from V and 2 bases from J, leaving 13 bases between. Germline lookup yields CDR1 LGHNA and CDR2 YNFKEQ. The CDR3 loop spans 16 amino acids. The CDR3 DNA is TGTGCCAGCAGCCAAGGGTTAGATACAGCCACAGATACGCAGTATTTT. Translation gives CASSQGLDTATDTQYF.

This clone was seen a single time. The sample contains more than one DNA sequence encoding this CDR3. This sequence joins TRBV7-9 and TRBJ2-5; maybe TRBD1 (5 bases). This CDR3 has 13 residues. Trimming pared 4 bases from V and 4 bases from J, leaving 10 bases between. The germline V gene has CDR1 SEHNR and CDR2 FQNEAQ (reference sequence). The DNA of the CDR3 is TGTGCCAGCAGCTCCCAGGGTGGAGAGACCCAGTACTTC. It yields the protein CASSSQGGETQYF.

CDR3 protein: CASSPSGLIREEYEQYF. As DNA, the CDR3 is TGCGCCAGCAGTCCGTCAGGTCTCATACGGGAGGAATACGAGCAGTACTTC. This chain uses TRBV23-1 with TRBJ2-7, with 7 bases fitting TRBD2. TRBV23-1 has ORF status, its function being uncertain. V was clipped by 4 bases and J by 4 bases; unmatched bases: 16. CDR3 size: 17 residues.

This chain connects TRBV30 to TRBJ1-3; D not certain. Looked up from germline, CDR1 is GTSNPN and CDR2 is SVGIG (reference sequence). Trimming left V 0 bases short and J 4 bases short, with 7 bases between. There are 13 residues in the CDR3. Written as DNA, the CDR3 is TGTGCCTGGAGTGTACAGCAGGGAAACACCATATATTTT. The encoded protein is CAWSVQQGNTIYF.

This clone came up a few times. The rearrangement uses TRBV11-3 and TRBJ2-1; D remains ambiguous. The ends were cut back, 0 bases at V and 6 bases at J, with 6 bases in the middle. Germline CDR1 is SGHNT and CDR2 is YENEEA. This CDR3 spans 13 amino acids. CDR3 amino acids: CASSLDGSNEQFF. Written as DNA, the CDR3 is TGTGCCAGCAGCTTAGACGGCAGCAATGAGCAGTTCTTC.

The chain recombines TRBV12-5 with TRBJ1-2; D is possibly TRBD1 (5 bases). The CDR3 totals 13 residues. Germline V gene lookup returns CDR1 LGHNT and CDR2 FRNRAP. This chain's CDR3 is CAVSGGSNYGYTF. The CDR3, as DNA: TGTGCCGTTAGCGGGGGGAGTAACTATGGCTACACCTTC.